These 8 T cell receptor beta chains were sequenced from one sample in a study of blood T cell repertoires in COVID-19. Measured with immunoSEQ multiplex PCR; TCRdb has only the in-frame clones, and not every one. The sample lists roughly 200,000 clones, around 88% occurring once. The specimen sequenced was peripheral blood. These receptors all stem from a woman aged 25 to 39 with acute or convalescent COVID-19.

Only a few counts were recorded for this clone. This sequence joins TRBV12-3 or TRBV12-4 and TRBJ1-1; D perhaps matches TRBD1 (5 bases). The CDR3 contains 13 residues. Deletions cut 5 bases from V and 9 bases from J, with 16 bases between. Here the CDR3 reads CASSPDSRAQAFF. CDR3 coding DNA: TGTGCCAGCAGTCCTGACAGCCGGGCTCAAGCTTTCTTT.

The sample holds one count of this clone. This chain connects TRBV7-2 to TRBJ2-1; 9 nucleotides line up with TRBD2. This CDR3 contains 18 residues. V shed 1 base and J 1 base; nucleotides not matched to a gene: 8. Per germline, CDR1 SGHTA and CDR2 FQGNSA. This CDR3 is CASSLGPSGVGSYNEQFF. CDR3 DNA sequence: TGTGCCAGCAGCTTAGGACCTAGCGGGGTTGGGTCCTACAATGAGCAGTTCTTC.

The J gene is TRBJ1-2, the V gene TRBV5-1; 7 bases align to TRBD1. This CDR3 is built from 15 residues. Losses at the gene ends were 2 bases for V and 7 bases for J; bases not matched to a gene: 11. Germline V gene data show CDR1 as SGHRS and CDR2 as YFSETQ. The chain's CDR3 is CASSFIRQGVGGYTF. CDR3 DNA: TGCGCCAGCAGCTTTATAAGGCAGGGGGTCGGTGGCTACACCTTC.

In DNA, the CDR3 is TGTGCCAGCAGACGGACAGGGTTCGGGCAGTATTTT. Translation: CASRRTGFGQYF. This chain joins TRBV12-3 or TRBV12-4 and TRBJ2-3; 8 nucleotides line up with TRBD1. This CDR3 is 12 amino acids long. The V and J ends lost 6 bases and 11 bases, in that order; junction bases with no gene match: 7.

This rearrangement joins TRBV7-9 to TRBJ2-3; 8 bases are shared with TRBD2. V trimming: 5 bases; J trimming: 2 bases; junction bases outside the gene matches: 6. The CDR3 consists of 15 residues. Per the germline V gene, CDR1 is SEHNR and CDR2 is FQNEAQ (reference sequence). This CDR3 reads CASSPSGRYTDTQYF. The CDR3 DNA reads TGTGCCAGCAGCCCGAGCGGGAGATACACAGATACGCAGTATTTT.

The chain couples TRBV11-2 to TRBJ1-4, with TRBD1 identical over 9 bases. This CDR3 has 14 amino acids. V trimming: 5 bases; J trimming: 10 bases; junction bases outside the gene matches: 8. Germline loops: CDR1 SGHAT, CDR2 FQNNGV. CDR3 coding DNA: TGTGCCAGCAGCACGGGACAGGGTGGGGGAAAACTGTTTTTT. Encoded protein: CASSTGQGGGKLFF. Full variable domain (rest looked up from reference TRBV11-2 and TRBJ1-4): EAGVAQSPRYKIIEKRQSVAFWCNPISGHATLYWYQQILGQGPKLLIQFQNNGVVDDSQLPKDRFSAERLKGVDSTLKIQPAKLEDSAVYLCASSTGQGGGKLFFGSGTQLSVL.

This clone was observed a single time. This chain connects TRBV5-4 to TRBJ2-5; TRBD2 agrees at 9 bases. The CDR3 contains 14 residues. Germline CDR1 reads SGHNT; CDR2 reads YYREEE (reference sequence). Germline trimming cut 7 bases from V and 5 bases from J; bases unmatched to any gene: 9. The CDR3 protein is CASGREGESETQYF. The CDR3 bases are TGTGCCAGCGGGCGGGAGGGGGAGTCGGAGACCCAGTACTTC.

The J gene is TRBJ2-5, the V gene TRBV9, with D unresolved. Trimming took 0 bases from V and 7 from J, leaving 10 bases between them. CDR3 size: 13 residues. Germline V lookup: CDR1 SGDLS, CDR2 YYNGEE. The DNA for the CDR3 is TGTGCCAGCAGCGTAGGAGGTAGTGGGACCCAGTACTTC. This encodes CASSVGGSGTQYF. Full variable domain (rest looked up from reference TRBV9 and TRBJ2-5): DSGVTQTPKHLITATGQRVTLRCSPRSGDLSVYWYQQSLDQGLQFLIQYYNGEERAKGNILERFSAQQFPDLHSELNLSSLELGDSALYFCASSVGGSGTQYFGPGTRLLVL.